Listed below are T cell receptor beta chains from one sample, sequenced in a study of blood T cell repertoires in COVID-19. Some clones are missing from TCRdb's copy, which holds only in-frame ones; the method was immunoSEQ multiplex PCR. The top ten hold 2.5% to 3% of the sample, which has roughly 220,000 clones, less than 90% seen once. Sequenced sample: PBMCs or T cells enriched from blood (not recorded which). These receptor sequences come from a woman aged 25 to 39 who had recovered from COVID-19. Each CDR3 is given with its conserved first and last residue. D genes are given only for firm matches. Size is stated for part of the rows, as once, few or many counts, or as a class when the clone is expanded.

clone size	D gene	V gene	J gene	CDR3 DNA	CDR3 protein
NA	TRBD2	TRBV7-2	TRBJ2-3	TGTGCCAGCAGCTTAAGGACTAGCGGCTCCACAGATACGCAGTATTTT	CASSLRTSGSTDTQYF
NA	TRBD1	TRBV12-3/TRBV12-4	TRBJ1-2	TGTGCCAGCACCTTATTCCGGCAGGGGGCTAGCACCTTC	CASTLFRQGASTF
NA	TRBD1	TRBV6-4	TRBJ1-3	TGTGCCAGCAGCCAGGGGGGATCGGCGGGAAACACCATATATTTT	CASSQGGSAGNTIYF
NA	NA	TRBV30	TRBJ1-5	TGTGCCTGGAGTTTTCAAGACAGGCTCAATCAGCCCCAGCATTTT	CAWSFQDRLNQPQHF
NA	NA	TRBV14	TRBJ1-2	TGTGCCAGCAGCCAAGACTTTTTCCCACAGGGTAACTATGGCTACACCTTC	CASSQDFFPQGNYGYTF
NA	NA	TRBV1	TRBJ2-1	TGCACCAGCAGCCAAGTCCCGGGACTAGCGGGGGTCAATGAGCAGTTCTTC	CTSSQVPGLAGVNEQFF
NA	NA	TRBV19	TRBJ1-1	TGTGCCAGTAGTATAGCCCCCAGGGTTCACACTGAAGCTTTCTTT	CASSIAPRVHTEAFF
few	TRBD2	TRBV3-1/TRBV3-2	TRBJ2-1	TGTGCCAGCAGCCAAGGACTAGCGGGGGGCGGCTACAATGAGCAGTTCTTC	CASSQGLAGGGYNEQFF
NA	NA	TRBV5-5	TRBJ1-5	TGTGCCAGCAGCTTGGTGGATATGGGCCTAAGCAATCAGCCCCAGCATTTT	CASSLVDMGLSNQPQHF
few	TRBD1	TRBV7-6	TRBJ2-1	TGTGCCAGCAGCTTAGTACCAGGGGGCTGGTACAATGAGCAGTTCTTC	CASSLVPGGWYNEQFF
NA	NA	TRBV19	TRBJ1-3	TGTGCCAGTACGGAACTAGGGGGAAACACCATATATTTT	CASTELGGNTIYF